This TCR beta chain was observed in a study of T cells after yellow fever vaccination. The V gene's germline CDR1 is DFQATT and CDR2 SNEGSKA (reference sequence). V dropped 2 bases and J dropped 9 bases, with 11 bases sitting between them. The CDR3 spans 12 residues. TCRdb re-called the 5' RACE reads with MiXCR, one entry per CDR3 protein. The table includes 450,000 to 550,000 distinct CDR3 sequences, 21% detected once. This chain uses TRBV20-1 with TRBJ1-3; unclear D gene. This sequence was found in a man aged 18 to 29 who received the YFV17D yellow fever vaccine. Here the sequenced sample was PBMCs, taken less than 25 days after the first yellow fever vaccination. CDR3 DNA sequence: TGCAGTGCTAGAACCTCTAGGCCCACCATATATTTT. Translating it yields CSARTSRPTIYF.